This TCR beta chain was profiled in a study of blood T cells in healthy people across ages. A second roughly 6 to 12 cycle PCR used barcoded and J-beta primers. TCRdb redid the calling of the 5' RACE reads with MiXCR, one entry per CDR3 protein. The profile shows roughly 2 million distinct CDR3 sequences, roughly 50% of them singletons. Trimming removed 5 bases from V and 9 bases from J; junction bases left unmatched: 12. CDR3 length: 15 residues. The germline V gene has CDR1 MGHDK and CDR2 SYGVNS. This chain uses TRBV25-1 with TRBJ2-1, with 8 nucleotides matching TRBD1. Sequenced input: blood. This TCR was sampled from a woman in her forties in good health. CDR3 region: CASSSRTGLYTEQFF. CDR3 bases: TGTGCCAGCAGTAGTAGGACAGGGCTTTATACTGAGCAGTTCTTC.